Shown below are 9 T cell receptor beta chains from a single sample sequenced in a study of blood T cell repertoires in COVID-19. Using immunoSEQ multiplex PCR, the repertoire was profiled, and TCRdb retains in-frame clones only, with some absent. The table lists approximately 450,000 clones, more than 85% of them singletons. Sequencing was performed on peripheral blood. Receptors were obtained from a woman in her 30s with acute or convalescent COVID-19.

V is TRBV5-1 and J is TRBJ2-5; tentative D call: TRBD2 (7 bases). This CDR3 spans 17 amino acids. V gave up 4 bases and J gave up 3 bases, with 22 bases separating them. CDR1 is SGHRS, CDR2 YFSETQ, per germline. The CDR3 coding sequence is TGCGCCAGCAGCCCCGGGATCCGGGGGGCCGGAAAAGAGACCCAGTACTTC. Amino acid sequence: CASSPGIRGAGKETQYF.

This clone was observed many times. This rearrangement joins TRBV6-5 to TRBJ2-3; TRBD2 might be the D (5 bases). V lost 6 bases, J lost 1 base, and 11 bases lay in between. The length of the CDR3 is 14 residues. CDR1 and CDR2 (germline): MNHEY, SVGAGI. The CDR3, as DNA: TGTGCCAGCAGGGAGGCAACCCGCACAGATACGCAGTATTTT. As protein: CASREATRTDTQYF.

The chain recombines TRBV7-9 with TRBJ1-2; 10 positions agree with TRBD1. Trimming removed 3 bases from V and 6 bases from J; junction bases left unmatched: 7. The germline V gene has CDR1 SEHNR and CDR2 FQNEAQ (reference sequence). The CDR3 spans 15 residues. CDR3 sequence: CASSFSMDRGDGYTF. The CDR3 bases are TGTGCCAGCAGCTTTTCAATGGACAGGGGGGATGGCTACACCTTC.

The J gene is TRBJ2-2, the V gene TRBV9; D remains unclear. CDR1 SGDLS and CDR2 YYNGEE come from the germline V gene. CDR3 length: 15 residues. V was trimmed by 0 bases and J by 1 base, leaving 7 bases between them. CDR3 sequence: CASSVGGRNTGELFF. CDR3 nucleotide sequence: TGTGCCAGCAGCGTAGGTGGCAGGAACACCGGGGAGCTGTTTTTT.

This chain connects TRBV7-8 to TRBJ2-1; no firm D call. Trimming took off 9 bases at V and 4 bases at J, with 10 bases between the two ends. CDR1 is SGHVS, CDR2 FQNEAQ, per germline. The length of the CDR3 is 12 residues. This CDR3 is CASSGAYNEQFF. The CDR3 DNA reads as TGTGCCAGTTCCGGAGCGTACAATGAGCAGTTCTTC.

The chain combines TRBV6-2 or TRBV6-3 with TRBJ1-1; TRBD1 is a possible D gene (5 bases). This CDR3 contains 14 residues. Trimming stripped 6 bases from V and 4 bases from J, with 15 bases between. The germline CDR1 and CDR2 sequences are MNHEY and SVGEGT. The CDR3 DNA sequence: TGTGCCAGCAGCCAAGGAGGGGCCGTCACTGAAGCTTTCTTT. It encodes CASSQGGAVTEAFF.

This clone turned up a few times. The chain links TRBV9 to TRBJ1-2; perhaps TRBD1 as D (5 bases). Germline CDR1 SGDLS, CDR2 YYNGEE. Trimming cost V 4 bases and J 2 bases, with 18 bases left between them. The length of the CDR3 is 16 residues. For the CDR3, the DNA is TGTGCCAGCAGCCTCCTAAGCGAAGACAGAAACTATGGCTACACCTTC. Translating it yields CASSLLSEDRNYGYTF.

The genes are TRBV15 and TRBJ1-1; 7 bases fit TRBD1. V gave up 2 bases and J gave up 4 bases; unmatched junction bases: 4. CDR1 is LNHNV, CDR2 YYDKDF, per germline (reference sequence). This CDR3 has 14 residues. CDR3 residues: CATSRLRGLTEAFF. The CDR3 DNA is TGTGCCACCAGCAGACTTAGGGGGCTCACTGAAGCTTTCTTT.

The V and J genes are TRBV9 and TRBJ2-2; TRBD1 matches 7 bases. The CDR3 has 12 residues. J was trimmed by 6 bases and V by 7 bases; bases with no gene match: 3. CDR1 and CDR2 from the germline V gene are SGDLS and YYNGEE. CDR3 bases: TGTGCCAGCCAGGGGGTGGCCGGGGAGCTGTTTTTT. It yields the protein CASQGVAGELFF.